Listed below are T cell receptor beta chains from one sample, sequenced in a study of T cell repertoires in cytomegalovirus infection. Using its own MiXCR run on the reads, TCRdb lists one record per CDR3 protein. In the table there are around 540,000 distinct CDR3 sequences, about 33% of which are singletons. Their antigens are not known. Sequences were derived from cultured PBMCs, sampled from culture after CMV antigen stimulation. These TCRs come from a human donor in good health (CMV status not recorded). Some clones in this sample may be carry-over from other donors' samples. CDR3s include the opening cysteine and the closing phenylalanine or tryptophan. D genes are given only for firm matches. Where a row states a size, it is once, few, many or the class of an expanded clone; other rows omit it.

d_call j_call v_call clone_size cdr3_nt cdr3_aa
- TRBJ2-7 TRBV7-7 few TGTGCCAGCAGCTCGTCAGGTTTAGGCGAGCAGTACTTC CASSSSGLGEQYF
TRBD2 TRBJ2-5 TRBV7-2 many TGTGCCAGCAGCTTAACTTCCAGCGGGGGGGAGACCCAGTACTTC CASSLTSSGGETQYF
- TRBJ2-3 TRBV20-1 - TGCAGTGCTCTCGTCCGCACAGATACGCAGTATTTT CSALVRTDTQYF
TRBD2 TRBJ2-3 TRBV11-2 - TGTGCCAGCAGGCCACTAGCGGGAGCACTGTTGGGTGCAGATACGCAGTATTTT CASRPLAGALLGADTQYF
- TRBJ2-3 TRBV7-2 few TGTGCCAGCAGCTTAGCGCGGGACGATACGCAGTATTTT CASSLARDDTQYF
TRBD2 TRBJ2-3 TRBV18 - TGTGCCAGCTCACCACTAGAACTAGCGGGGGGGTCCCCCACGCAGTATTTT CASSPLELAGGSPTQYF
TRBD2 TRBJ2-2 TRBV4-3 - TGCGCCAGCAGAGGACTAGCGGGGGCGAACACCGGGGAGCTGTTTTTT CASRGLAGANTGELFF
- TRBJ2-2 TRBV6-2/TRBV6-3 few TGTGCCAGCAGTTATCAGGACACCGGGGAGCTGTTTTTT CASSYQDTGELFF
- TRBJ1-5 TRBV12-3/TRBV12-4 many TGTGCCAGCAGTTTAAACGGCAATCAGCCCCAGCATTTT CASSLNGNQPQHF
- TRBJ1-5 TRBV7-2 - TGTGCCAGCAGCGAAGACGGGTCGAGCAATCAGCCCCAGCATTTT CASSEDGSSNQPQHF
TRBD2 TRBJ2-1 TRBV28 few TGTGCCAGCAGTTTCCAGACTAGCGGAATTGTCGAGCAGTTCTTC CASSFQTSGIVEQFF
- TRBJ1-2 TRBV10-3 - TGTGCCATCAGTGTTGATGGGCAGTCCGGTGGCTACACCTTC CAISVDGQSGGYTF
- TRBJ1-5 TRBV28 few TGTGCCAGCAGTCTGGGAAGCAGGGGAAGCAATCAGCCCCAGCATTTT CASSLGSRGSNQPQHF
- TRBJ1-1 TRBV7-2 - TGTGCCAGCAGCTTAGCCGAACGGAACACTGAAGCTTTCTTT CASSLAERNTEAFF
TRBD2 TRBJ2-2 TRBV14 - TGTGCCAGCAGCCCCAAAAGGGCTAGCGGGAGGAGGAACGGGGAGCTGTTTTTT CASSPKRASGRRNGELFF
- TRBJ1-2 TRBV12-3/TRBV12-4 - TGTGCCAGCAGTTTAGCGATCCATGACTATGGCTACACCTTC CASSLAIHDYGYTF
- TRBJ2-3 TRBV6-2/TRBV6-3 few TGTGCCAGCAGTTACAGAAGGCTAGCGATAATGCCAGATACGCAGTATTTT CASSYRRLAIMPDTQYF
- TRBJ1-1 TRBV6-1 few TGTGCCAGCAGTGACCACTCAACAAACACTGAAGCTTTCTTT CASSDHSTNTEAFF
- TRBJ2-5 TRBV7-9 few TGTGCCAGCACCCCGAGGGGAGAGACCCAGTACTTC CASTPRGETQYF
- TRBJ1-5 TRBV24-1 - TGTGCCACCAGTGAATCGACAGGTCCAAATCAGCCCCAGCATTTT CATSESTGPNQPQHF
- TRBJ2-1 TRBV7-9 - TGTGCCAGCAGCACGACAGAAGCCAATGAGCAGTTCTTC CASSTTEANEQFF
TRBD1 TRBJ1-4 TRBV7-2 many TGTGCCAGCAGCCCCCGGACAGGGGGCAGGGAAAAACTGTTTTTT CASSPRTGGREKLFF
- TRBJ1-1 TRBV30 - TGTGCCTGGAGTTCAGGGAGGACTGAAGCTTTCTTT CAWSSGRTEAFF
- TRBJ1-2 TRBV29-1 - TGCAGCGTTGGGGGGGCCGGTTATGGCTACACCTTC CSVGGAGYGYTF
- TRBJ1-1 TRBV27 - TGTGCCAGCAGTTTAGGCGGGGTCAATGAAGCTTTCTTT CASSLGGVNEAFF
- TRBJ1-6 TRBV7-8 - TGTGCCAGCAGCTCCCGGGACACTCAACCCCTCCACTTT CASSSRDTQPLHF
- TRBJ2-3 TRBV12-3/TRBV12-4 few TGTGCCAGCAGCCCCATAAGGGGGTATACGCAGTATTTT CASSPIRGYTQYF
TRBD1 TRBJ2-1 TRBV7-2 many TGTGCCAGCAGCCCAAGGGGGCTGGAACGTCCCCTGAATGAGCAGTTCTTC CASSPRGLERPLNEQFF
- TRBJ1-5 TRBV6-2/TRBV6-3 - TGTGCCAGCAGTCCTTCAGGGGCCCAGCCCCAGCATTTT CASSPSGAQPQHF
- TRBJ1-2 TRBV6-1 few TGTGCCAGCTTGGGGCAGGGGACGAACTATGGCTACACCTTC CASLGQGTNYGYTF
TRBD1 TRBJ1-5 TRBV2 medium-sized TGTGCCAGCAGGGAGGGACAGGTGAGCAATCAGCCCCAGCATTTT CASREGQVSNQPQHF
- TRBJ1-5 TRBV6-5 - TGTGCCAGCAGCCGCTCCACCCGACAGCCCCAGCATTTT CASSRSTRQPQHF
TRBD2 TRBJ2-1 TRBV7-9 - TGTGCCAGCAGCCCAACCAAGACTAGCGTCAGCGGGAATGAGCAGTTCTTC CASSPTKTSVSGNEQFF
- TRBJ1-1 TRBV29-1 - TGCAGCGTTGTTTCTCTTCTCCGGGGTTTCACTGAAGCTTTCTTT CSVVSLLRGFTEAFF
- TRBJ2-4 TRBV20-1 - TGCAGTGCTAGACCGAGAGGTTTCATAGACCGGAACATTCAGTACTTC CSARPRGFIDRNIQYF
- TRBJ1-1 TRBV11-3 - TGTGCCAGCAGCCCGCGCACGGATTCTTTGAACACTGAAGCTTTCTTT CASSPRTDSLNTEAFF
TRBD2 TRBJ2-1 TRBV4-1 - TGTGCCAGCAGCCAAGCAAGAACGGGAGGGTCCTACAATGAGCAGTTCTTC CASSQARTGGSYNEQFF
- TRBJ2-5 TRBV7-2 many TGTGCCAGCAGCTTTTGGGAAGAGACCCAGTACTTC CASSFWEETQYF
- TRBJ2-7 TRBV7-2 many TGTGCCAGCAGCTTTACAGGGAGGAATGTGGACGAGCAGTACTTC CASSFTGRNVDEQYF
- TRBJ1-2 TRBV19 few TGTGCCAGTAGTATACACCGGGACAAGCACTATGGCTACACCTTC CASSIHRDKHYGYTF
- TRBJ2-7 TRBV15 - TGTGCCACCAGTGGGGTCTCCTACGAGCAGTACTTC CATSGVSYEQYF
- TRBJ2-5 TRBV15 - TGTGCCACCAGCAGGGGAGCGGAGACCCAGTACTTC CATSRGAETQYF
TRBD1 TRBJ1-5 TRBV11-2 few TGTGCCAGCAGCGCAGGGACAGGGGGACAGCCCCAGCATTTT CASSAGTGGQPQHF
- TRBJ2-1 TRBV7-2 many TGTGCCAGCAGCCCTTCCGGCGGGCGGACATACAATGAGCAGTTCTTC CASSPSGGRTYNEQFF
TRBD1 TRBJ2-5 TRBV7-9 many TGTGCCAGCAGCCCCTCCGGGACAGGGGGATGGTCGAGGACTAGGGAGACCCAGTACTTC CASSPSGTGGWSRTRETQYF
- TRBJ2-2 TRBV7-9 - TGTGCCAGCAGCTTAGCGCGGAGGAGGAACACCGGGGAGCTGTTTTTT CASSLARRRNTGELFF
- TRBJ1-1 TRBV20-1 - TGCAGTGCTAGGGACGGACAGTACACTGAAGCTTTCTTT CSARDGQYTEAFF
TRBD1 TRBJ2-1 TRBV6-5 few TGTGCCAGCAGTTACAGCAAGAAGGGGGCGCTTGAGCAGTTCTTC CASSYSKKGALEQFF
- TRBJ1-1 TRBV20-1 - TGCAGTGCTAGTTACATACAGGGTGTGACTGAAGCTTTCTTT CSASYIQGVTEAFF
TRBD1 TRBJ1-2 TRBV28 - TGTGCCAGCGTCGGACAGGGGGCGGGATATGGCTACACCTTC CASVGQGAGYGYTF
- TRBJ2-5 TRBV7-8 few TGTGCCAGCAGCTTCCGGACAGAGTATCTGGAGACCCAGTACTTC CASSFRTEYLETQYF
- TRBJ2-1 TRBV12-3/TRBV12-4 - TGTGCCAGCAGATGGGCCAACAATGAGCAGTTCTTC CASRWANNEQFF
- TRBJ2-1 TRBV11-1 few TGTGCCAGCAGCGTAGGCTTCAGCTCCTACAATGAGCAGTTCTTC CASSVGFSSYNEQFF
TRBD1 TRBJ2-7 TRBV7-2 few TGTGCCAGCAGCTTAGTCGGGGGACAGGGGGCCGAGCAGTACTTC CASSLVGGQGAEQYF
- TRBJ2-1 TRBV30 - TGTGCCTGGAGCCCGCGCGGGGCCTACAATGAGCAGTTCTTC CAWSPRGAYNEQFF
TRBD2 TRBJ2-1 TRBV7-8 - TGTGCCAGCAGCCGAGGACTAGCGGGAGTTTACTACAATGAGCAGTTCTTC CASSRGLAGVYYNEQFF
- TRBJ1-1 TRBV7-2 many TGTGCCAGCAGCTTAGCGGTTTCGGCCATGAACACTGAAGCTTTCTTT CASSLAVSAMNTEAFF
- TRBJ2-7 TRBV20-1 - TGCAGTGCCATGACAGGCCCCGGCGAGCAGTACTTC CSAMTGPGEQYF
- TRBJ1-5 TRBV15 - TGTGCCACCAGCAGAGAGGGGGGGAGCGATCAGCCCCAGCATTTT CATSREGGSDQPQHF
- TRBJ1-1 TRBV20-1 many TGCAGTGCTAGAGATGGGGGGGCGAGGAACACTGAAGCTTTCTTT CSARDGGARNTEAFF